This T cell receptor (beta chain) was sequenced in a study of T cells after yellow fever vaccination. The CDR3 has 14 residues. V lost 4 bases to trimming and J lost 3 bases, with 13 bases between them. Germline V gives CDR1 MNHEY, CDR2 SVGAGI. TCRdb re-analysed the 5' RACE reads in MiXCR, keeping a single row per CDR3 protein. The sample holds hundreds of thousands of distinct CDR3 sequences, roughly 19% seen once. The receptor's source is a man aged 25 to 40 who received the YFV17D yellow fever vaccine. The sequenced sample was PBMCs, obtained 15 days after the yellow fever booster vaccination. V is TRBV6-5 and J is TRBJ2-7; TRBD2 might be the D (6 bases). CDR3 DNA: TGTGCCAGCAGTTCTCTGGACTACATCTACGAGCAGTACTTC. Residues: CASSSLDYIYEQYF.